This record looks at one TCR beta chain sequence and its context. Its antigen is still unknown. When the RNA was reverse transcribed, random hexamers were used with an input of roughly 0.5 to 1 ug. TCRdb re-called the immunoSEQ multiplex PCR reads through MiXCR, storing one row per CDR3 protein. Among about 240,000 distinct CDR3 sequences listed, about 95% were seen once. These data belong to a study of CD8 T cells in Susac syndrome. Overall study findings and caveats: Susac syndrome CD4+ T cell repertoires showed no clonal expansion.

The J segment lost 1 base and the V segment lost 5 bases, leaving 12 bases of the junction unmatched. CDR3 length: 17 amino acids. Germline CDR1 and CDR2: SEHNR and FQNEAQ (reference sequence). The gene calls are TRBV7-9 and TRBJ2-5, with 8 positions matching TRBD1. The TCR originated in a human donor with Susac syndrome. Specimen: CD4+ T cells from PBMCs. The chain's CDR3 is CASSGARQGLSQETQYF. As DNA, the CDR3 is TGTGCCAGCAGCGGGGCTAGACAGGGGTTGAGCCAAGAGACCCAGTACTTC.